This TCR beta chain stems from a study of blood T cell repertoires in COVID-19. Study at large: COVID-19 samples from acute and convalescent phases originated in the United States, Italy and Spain. T cells, B-cell-depleted T cells, or PBMCs supplied cDNA or gDNA.

Some clones are missing from TCRdb's copy, which holds only in-frame ones; the method was immunoSEQ multiplex PCR. In the table there are tens of thousands of clones, 75% to 90% of which are singletons. V shed 1 base and J shed 3 bases, with 13 bases lying between them. CDR3 length: 15 amino acids. Germline CDR1 reads SGHRS; CDR2 reads YFSETQ. Sequenced material: peripheral blood. The chain has TRBV5-1 and TRBJ2-5, with D possibly TRBD2 on 6 matching bases. The sequence came from a woman in her fifties or sixties with active or convalescent COVID-19. This chain's CDR3 is CASSLSSAGKETQYF. The CDR3 DNA sequence: TGCGCCAGCAGCTTGTCTTCTGCGGGAAAAGAGACCCAGTACTTC.